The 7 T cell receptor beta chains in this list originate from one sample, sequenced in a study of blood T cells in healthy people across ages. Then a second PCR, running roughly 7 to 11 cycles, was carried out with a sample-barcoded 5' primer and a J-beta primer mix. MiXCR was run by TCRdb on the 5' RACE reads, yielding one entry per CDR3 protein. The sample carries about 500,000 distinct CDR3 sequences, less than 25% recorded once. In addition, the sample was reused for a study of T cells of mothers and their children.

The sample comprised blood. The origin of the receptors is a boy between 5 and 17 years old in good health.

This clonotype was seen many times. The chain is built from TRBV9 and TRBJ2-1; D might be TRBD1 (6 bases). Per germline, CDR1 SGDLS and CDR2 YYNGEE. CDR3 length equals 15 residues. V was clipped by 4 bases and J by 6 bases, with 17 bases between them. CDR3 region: CASSPHPDSGNEQFF. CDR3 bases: TGTGCCAGCAGCCCCCACCCGGACAGTGGCAATGAGCAGTTCTTC. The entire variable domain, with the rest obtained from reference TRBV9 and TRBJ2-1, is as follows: DSGVTQTPKHLITATGQRVTLRCSPRSGDLSVYWYQQSLDQGLQFLIQYYNGEERAKGNILERFSAQQFPDLHSELNLSSLELGDSALYFCASSPHPDSGNEQFFGPGTRLTVL.

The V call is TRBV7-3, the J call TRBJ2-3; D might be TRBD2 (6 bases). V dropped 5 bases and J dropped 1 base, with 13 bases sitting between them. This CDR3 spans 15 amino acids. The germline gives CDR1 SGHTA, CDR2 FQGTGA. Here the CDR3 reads CASSPGTYGTDTQYF. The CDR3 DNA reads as TGTGCCAGCAGCCCGGGGACTTATGGCACAGATACGCAGTATTTT.

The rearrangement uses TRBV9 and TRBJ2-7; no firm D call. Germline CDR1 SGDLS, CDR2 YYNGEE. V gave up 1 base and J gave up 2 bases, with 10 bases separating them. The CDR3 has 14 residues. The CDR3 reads CASSVPRFPYEQYF. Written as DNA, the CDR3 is TGTGCCAGCAGCGTACCCAGATTTCCCTACGAGCAGTACTTC.

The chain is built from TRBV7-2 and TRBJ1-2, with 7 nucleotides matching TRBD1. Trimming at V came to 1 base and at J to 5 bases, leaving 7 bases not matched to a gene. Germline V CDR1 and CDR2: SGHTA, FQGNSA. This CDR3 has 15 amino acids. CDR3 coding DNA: TGTGCCAGCAGCTTAGAGGGACAGACTCCTTATGGCTACACCTTC. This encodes CASSLEGQTPYGYTF.

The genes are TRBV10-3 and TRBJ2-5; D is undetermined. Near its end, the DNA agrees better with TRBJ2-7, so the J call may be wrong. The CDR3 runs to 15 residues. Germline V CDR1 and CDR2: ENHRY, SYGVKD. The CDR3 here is CAISGSPQRNYEQYF. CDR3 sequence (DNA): TGTGCCATCAGTGGATCCCCCCAAAGGAACTACGAGCAGTACTTC.

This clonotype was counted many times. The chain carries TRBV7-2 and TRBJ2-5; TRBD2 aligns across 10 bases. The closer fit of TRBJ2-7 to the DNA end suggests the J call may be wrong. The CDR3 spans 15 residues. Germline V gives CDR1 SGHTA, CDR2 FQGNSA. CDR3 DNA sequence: TGTGCCAGCAGCTTATCAGCGGGAGGGGTCTACGAGCAGTACTTC. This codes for CASSLSAGGVYEQYF.

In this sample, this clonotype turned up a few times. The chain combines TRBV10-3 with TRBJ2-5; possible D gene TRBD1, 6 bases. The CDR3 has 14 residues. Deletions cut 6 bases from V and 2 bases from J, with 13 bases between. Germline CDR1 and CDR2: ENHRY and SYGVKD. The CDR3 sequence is CAISRQVKQETQYF. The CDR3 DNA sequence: TGTGCCATCAGCCGACAGGTGAAGCAAGAGACCCAGTACTTC.